Shown below are 22 T cell receptor beta chains from a single sample sequenced in a study of T-cell reconstitution after alpha-beta-depleted transplantation in children. The TCRbeta library incorporated unique molecular identifiers. TCRdb reprocessed the PCR reads via MiXCR and lists one record per CDR3 protein. This table holds tens of thousands of distinct CDR3 sequences, roughly 4.5% found once. Material: PBMCs, mostly from graft donor cells, obtained 180 days after TCRalphabeta/CD19-depleted stem cell transplant. The receptor set was obtained from a boy under two years old who had a stem cell transplant for acute myeloid leukemia, so the T cells may come from the graft donor.

This clonotype appeared many times. This rearrangement joins TRBV11-3 to TRBJ2-1; no firm D call. The CDR3 consists of 12 residues. V was trimmed by 1 base and J by 7 bases, leaving 5 bases between them. Per the germline V gene, CDR1 is SGHNT and CDR2 is YENEEA. CDR3 coding DNA: TGTGCCAGCAGCTTAGTGGATAATGAGCAGTTCTTC. Protein product: CASSLVDNEQFF.

This clonotype came up many times. V is TRBV19 and J is TRBJ2-1; TRBD1 matches 9 bases. Looked up from germline, CDR1 is LNHDA and CDR2 is SQIVND (reference sequence). The CDR3 consists of 19 residues. V dropped 6 bases and J dropped 0; count of bases not matched to a gene: 15. CDR3 nucleotide sequence: TGTGCCAGTAGCACCCGGGACAGGGTAGGGATTAGCTCCTACAATGAGCAGTTCTTC. Its protein product is CASSTRDRVGISSYNEQFF.

In this sample, this clonotype turned up many times. The chain is built from TRBV20-1 and TRBJ2-5; possibly TRBD2 for D (6 bases). This CDR3 has 12 residues. Germline V gives CDR1 DFQATT, CDR2 SNEGSKA (reference sequence). Trimming cost V 5 bases and J 4 bases, with 11 bases left between them. The CDR3 sequence is CSAPRGRETQYF. The CDR3 DNA reads TGCAGTGCTCCGCGGGGACGAGAGACCCAGTACTTC.

This clonotype has ten or more counts. V gene TRBV3-1 combines with J gene TRBJ2-1, with 13 bases aligning to TRBD2. The CDR3 runs 16 residues. Germline assignment: CDR1 LGHDT and CDR2 YNNKEL (reference sequence). V was clipped by 0 bases and J by 8 bases; unmatched bases: 4. The CDR3 loop is CASSQDELAGGHEQFF. As DNA, the CDR3 is TGTGCCAGCAGCCAAGATGAACTAGCGGGGGGGCATGAGCAGTTCTTC.

This clonotype has a count of ten or more. V and J are TRBV24-1 and TRBJ2-3, with 8 positions matching TRBD2. With 0 bases clipped from V and 4 bases from J, the junction kept 11 bases outside the gene matches. The CDR3 length is 18 residues. The germline CDR1 and CDR2 sequences are KGHDR and SFDVKD. This CDR3 reads CATSDLPREGRRADTQYF. Written as DNA, the CDR3 is TGTGCCACCAGTGATTTGCCCCGGGAGGGGAGGAGGGCAGATACGCAGTATTTT.

This clonotype was observed many times. The V gene is TRBV10-3, the J gene TRBJ2-5; no firm D call. Germline V gives CDR1 ENHRY, CDR2 SYGVKD. The CDR3 loop spans 16 amino acids. V shed 2 bases and J shed 0 bases, with 13 bases lying between them. CDR3 in amino acids: CAISEGQIPYQETQYF. The CDR3 nucleotides read TGTGCCATCAGTGAGGGGCAGATCCCGTACCAAGAGACCCAGTACTTC.

This clonotype has ten or more counts. The chain has TRBV7-2 and TRBJ1-2; no firm D call. CDR1 and CDR2 (germline): SGHTA, FQGNSA. Between the trimmed V and J ends, which lost 2 bases and 0 bases, there was a span of 16 bases. The CDR3 is made up of 17 amino acids. CDR3 nucleotides: TGTGCCAGCAGCTTAAGGCGCACGATAGCGCCTAACTATGGCTACACCTTC. Translation: CASSLRRTIAPNYGYTF.

This clonotype was counted many times. This sequence joins TRBV24-1 and TRBJ2-7; TRBD1 agrees at 9 bases. The ends lost 3 bases at V and 5 bases at J; junction bases unmatched: 7. This CDR3 has 15 residues. Germline CDR1 KGHDR, CDR2 SFDVKD. For the CDR3, the DNA is TGTGCCACCAGTGATGGGGGACAGGGAGTCAACGAGCAGTACTTC. Its protein product is CATSDGGQGVNEQYF.

In its sample, this clonotype was seen a few times. This chain connects TRBV18 to TRBJ2-1; TRBD2 matches at 9 bases. Unmatched junction bases numbered 10, after V lost 4 bases and J lost 9 bases. Germline V CDR1 and CDR2: KGHSH, LQKENI. The CDR3 has 15 residues. The CDR3 sequence is CASSQSPGLAGEQFF. Here the CDR3 DNA reads TGTGCCAGCTCACAATCCCCGGGACTAGCTGGTGAGCAGTTCTTC.

This clonotype was observed many times. V gene TRBV20-1 combines with J gene TRBJ2-5; D is uncertain. Between the trimmed V and J ends, which lost 3 bases and 10 bases, there was a span of 18 bases. The CDR3 runs 13 residues. In germline, CDR1 is DFQATT, CDR2 SNEGSKA (reference sequence). The CDR3 DNA is TGCAGTGCTAGCGAGTTACAGCCGTCCGACCAGTACTTC. Residues: CSASELQPSDQYF.

This clonotype showed up many times. The CDR3 nucleotides are TGTGCCAGCAGCCCTTTCACAGATCAAGAGACCCAGTACTTC. Amino acid sequence: CASSPFTDQETQYF. The chain links TRBV25-1 to TRBJ2-5; no firm D call. Deletions cut 6 bases from V and 2 bases from J, with 13 bases between. CDR1 and CDR2 from the germline V gene are MGHDK and SYGVNS. CDR3 length: 14 amino acids.

This clonotype was seen ten or more times. The V and J genes are TRBV6-5 and TRBJ2-3, with TRBD2 matching over 7 bases. The CDR3 runs 15 residues. Germline V lookup: CDR1 MNHEY, CDR2 SVGAGI. V gave up 4 bases and J gave up 2 bases; unmatched junction bases: 6. This CDR3 is CASSWSGVVTDTQYF. The CDR3 bases are TGTGCCAGCAGTTGGAGCGGGGTCGTCACAGATACGCAGTATTTT.

Many counts were recorded for this clonotype. The chain links TRBV5-1 to TRBJ1-1, with unresolved D. V was pared by 1 base and J by 3 bases, with 4 bases between. The CDR3 spans 12 residues. Germline V lookup: CDR1 SGHRS, CDR2 YFSETQ. For the CDR3, the DNA is TGCGCCAGCAGCTTGAAGGACACTGAAGCTTTCTTT. Translation: CASSLKDTEAFF. Supplemented by reference TRBV5-1 and TRBJ1-1, the full variable domain reads KAGVTQTPRYLIKTRGQQVTLSCSPISGHRSVSWYQQTPGQGLQFLFEYFSETQRNKGNFPGRFSGRQFSNSRSEMNVSTLELGDSALYLCASSLKDTEAFFGQGTRLTVV.

This clonotype was counted at least ten times. The J gene is TRBJ2-5, the V gene TRBV13; possibly TRBD2 for D (5 bases). Between the trimmed V and J ends, which lost 3 bases and 5 bases, there was a span of 13 bases. There are 14 residues in the CDR3. Germline V gene lookup returns CDR1 PRHDT and CDR2 FYEKMQ (reference sequence). The CDR3 DNA is TGTGCCAGCAGCTTCACGAGGGCGGACGAGACCCAGTACTTC. It is translated as CASSFTRADETQYF.

This clonotype was detected many times. The chain carries TRBV12-3 or TRBV12-4 and TRBJ2-1; 8 bases line up with TRBD1. Losses at the gene ends were 1 base for V and 2 bases for J; bases not matched to a gene: 1. CDR3 size: 15 residues. The CDR3 spells CASSLGTGTYNEQFF. The DNA for the CDR3 is TGTGCCAGCAGTTTAGGGACAGGGACCTACAATGAGCAGTTCTTC.

This clonotype was seen ten or more times. The rearrangement links TRBV19 to TRBJ2-1; D unresolved. Germline V CDR1 and CDR2: LNHDA, SQIVND (reference sequence). V shed 5 bases and J shed 7 bases, with 21 bases lying between them. The length of the CDR3 is 16 residues. The CDR3 here is CASSPKRVVVLNEQFF. The CDR3, as DNA: TGTGCCAGTAGTCCTAAGCGAGTGGTGGTTTTGAATGAGCAGTTCTTC.

This clonotype was seen many times. This chain joins TRBV10-1 and TRBJ2-2; D gene uncertain. V shed 7 bases and J shed 7 bases, with 13 bases lying between them. The CDR3 spans 13 residues. In germline, CDR1 is WNHNN, CDR2 SYGVQD (reference sequence). The CDR3 reads CASTAGRVGELFF. CDR3 sequence (DNA): TGCGCCAGCACCGCAGGAAGGGTCGGGGAGCTGTTTTTT.

In this sample, this clonotype turned up many times. The chain links TRBV20-1 to TRBJ1-5; 9 bases agree with TRBD1. Germline V gene data show CDR1 as DFQATT and CDR2 as SNEGSKA (reference sequence). CDR3 size: 15 residues. V dropped 1 base and J dropped 2; count of bases not matched to a gene: 3. DNA of the CDR3: TGCAGTGCTAGAGGGGGACAGGGCCGCAATCAGCCCCAGCATTTT. Its protein is CSARGGQGRNQPQHF.

This clonotype was seen many times. The genes are TRBV18 and TRBJ1-3; D ambiguous. Deletions cut 6 bases from V and 2 bases from J, with 8 bases between. The CDR3 length is 13 residues. Germline V gene sequence: CDR1 KGHSH, CDR2 LQKENI. CDR3 DNA: TGTGCCAGCTCGGGCAGGACTGGAAACACCATATATTTT. Translating gives CASSGRTGNTIYF. Combining the CDR3 with reference TRBV18 and TRBJ1-3 gives the whole variable domain NAGVMQNPRHLVRRRGQEARLRCSPMKGHSHVYWYRQLPEEGLKFMVYLQKENIIDESGMPKERFSAEFPKEGPSILRIQQVVRGDSAAYFCASSGRTGNTIYFGEGSWLTVV.

Ten or more counts support this clonotype. The chain recombines TRBV27 with TRBJ1-6; D is unresolved. The germline V gene encodes CDR1 MNHEY and CDR2 SMNVEV (reference sequence). The CDR3 loop spans 14 amino acids. Trimming stripped 3 bases from V and 9 bases from J, with 12 bases between. The CDR3 is CASSFGRYISPLHF. The CDR3 bases are TGTGCCAGCAGTTTCGGCAGATACATTTCACCCCTCCACTTT.

This clonotype came up many times. The chain couples TRBV10-3 to TRBJ2-5, with D possibly TRBD2 on 6 matching bases. V dropped 7 bases and J dropped 9 bases, with 18 bases sitting between them. Germline CDR1 ENHRY, CDR2 SYGVKD. The CDR3 is 13 amino acids. CDR3 amino acids: CAIMEGPYMAQYF. CDR3 DNA: TGTGCCATCATGGAGGGGCCCTACATGGCCCAGTACTTC.

There are many counts of this clonotype. The chain has TRBV7-8 and TRBJ1-1; D ambiguous. The germline V gene has CDR1 SGHVS and CDR2 FQNEAQ. This CDR3 spans 14 amino acids. Between the trimmed V and J ends, which lost 4 bases and 10 bases, there was a span of 19 bases. CDR3 sequence: CASSSQLGSGGAFF. The CDR3 region has the DNA TGTGCCAGCAGCTCCCAGTTAGGATCTGGCGGAGCTTTCTTT.